These 25 T cell receptor beta chains share one sample of origin, sequenced in a study of PD-1 blockade in classical Hodgkin lymphoma. Sequencing was performed with immunoSEQ multiplex PCR; in TCRdb, only in-frame clones are kept and a portion is missing. This table holds about 25,000 clones, roughly 80% found once. Time point reported: cycle 4 day 1 (C4D1), after less than 7 weeks of nivolumab. Brentuximab vedotin exposure varied among the patients, all of whom had relapsed after autologous stem cell transplantation. Purification of CD4+ T cells from thawed PBMCs was performed via magnetic negative selection. Sequencing was performed on CD4+ T cells from blood, taken before the fourth cycle of nivolumab. These receptors were collected from a human donor with classical Hodgkin lymphoma.

The chain joins TRBV9 to TRBJ2-2; D possibly corresponds to TRBD1 (5 bases). Germline V gene lookup returns CDR1 SGDLS and CDR2 YYNGEE. Trimming pared 3 bases from V and 4 bases from J, leaving 13 bases between. The CDR3 has 15 amino acids. The CDR3 bases are TGTGCCAGCAGCGAGGGGTCCCCACTCACCGGGGAGCTGTTTTTT. It codes for CASSEGSPLTGELFF.

V and J are TRBV6-6 and TRBJ1-1; a weak D match, TRBD1 (6 bases). Germline V gene data show CDR1 as MNHNY and CDR2 as SVGAGI (reference sequence). V was pared by 7 bases and J by 4 bases, with 19 bases between. The CDR3 runs 15 residues. CDR3 bases: TGTGCCAGCACCCTGGGGGGGGGCGCGATCACTGAAGCTTTCTTT. This encodes CASTLGGGAITEAFF.

V is TRBV5-6 and J is TRBJ2-1; D unresolved. The ends were cut back, 0 bases at V and 8 bases at J, with 6 bases in the middle. The germline gives CDR1 SGHDT, CDR2 YYEEEE. There are 12 residues in the CDR3. The CDR3 loop is CASSLEPHEQFF. CDR3 DNA sequence: TGTGCCAGCAGCTTGGAGCCCCATGAGCAGTTCTTC.

This clone showed up just once. The CDR3 loop reads CASSFATGDTEAFF. CDR3 DNA: TGTGCCAGCAGCTTCGCGACAGGGGATACTGAAGCTTTCTTT. The V and J genes are TRBV5-5 and TRBJ1-1; 8 nucleotides line up with TRBD1. Germline trimming cut 2 bases from V and 5 bases from J; bases unmatched to any gene: 5. From germline, CDR1 is SGHKS and CDR2 YYEKEE (reference sequence). The CDR3 is 14 amino acids.

J is TRBJ2-3 and V is TRBV5-1, with 9 bases matching TRBD2. The V gene end was trimmed by 0 bases and the J gene end by 2 bases; junction bases not matched to a gene: 1. The CDR3 covers 15 residues. Looked up from germline, CDR1 is SGHRS and CDR2 is YFSETQ. The CDR3 loop reads CASSLVAGDTDTQYF. The DNA of the CDR3 is TGCGCCAGCAGCTTGGTAGCGGGGGACACAGATACGCAGTATTTT.

V and J are TRBV11-1 and TRBJ2-7, with TRBD2 as a possible D gene (6 bases). V gave up 6 bases and J gave up 2 bases, with 17 bases separating them. Germline-derived CDR1 and CDR2 are SGHAT and FQDESV (reference sequence). The CDR3 is 15 amino acids. CDR3 sequence: CASRGGADGTYEQYF. The DNA of the CDR3 is TGTGCCAGCAGAGGCGGGGCCGATGGGACCTACGAGCAGTACTTC. Full variable domain (rest looked up from reference TRBV11-1 and TRBJ2-7): EAEVAQSPRYKITEKSQAVAFWCDPISGHATLYWYRQILGQGPELLVQFQDESVVDDSQLPKDRFSAERLKGVDSTLKIQPAELGDSAMYLCASRGGADGTYEQYFGPGTRLTVT.

The rearrangement joins TRBV7-2 to TRBJ1-1; D not resolved. In germline, CDR1 is SGHTA, CDR2 FQGNSA. V gave up 8 bases and J gave up 5 bases, with 9 bases separating them. This CDR3 contains 11 residues. This CDR3 reads CASGLETEAFF. DNA for the CDR3: TGTGCCAGCGGACTTGAGACTGAAGCTTTCTTT.

CDR3 amino acids: CASSPRAGSNQPQHF. The CDR3, as DNA: TGTGCCAGTAGTCCCCGGGCCGGTAGCAATCAGCCCCAGCATTTT. The genes are TRBV19 and TRBJ1-5; D is undetermined. V was shortened by 5 bases and J by 0 bases, with 11 bases between the two germline ends. Germline V lookup: CDR1 LNHDA, CDR2 SQIVND (reference sequence). This CDR3 spans 15 amino acids.

The V call is TRBV6-1, the J call TRBJ2-1; 11 bases align to TRBD2. CDR3 length: 15 residues. Germline lookup yields CDR1 MNHNS and CDR2 SASEGT. Germline trimming cut 3 bases from V and 9 bases from J; bases unmatched to any gene: 7. CDR3 amino acids: CASSDLAGGPSEQFF. In nucleotides, the CDR3 is TGTGCCAGCAGTGACTTAGCGGGGGGGCCGAGTGAGCAGTTCTTC.

CDR3 in DNA: TGTGCCAGCAGTGTAACAGGGGGAACTAATGAAAAACTGTTTTTT. Translated, it gives CASSVTGGTNEKLFF. This chain connects TRBV2 to TRBJ1-4, with 8 bases matching TRBD1. The junction had 2 bases not matched to a gene; V was cut back by 4 bases and J by 1 base. Germline lookup yields CDR1 SNHLY and CDR2 FYNNEI. CDR3 size: 15 residues.

The chain is built from TRBV28 and TRBJ1-3; possibly TRBD1 for D (5 bases). The CDR3 totals 15 residues. V was trimmed by 7 bases and J by 2 bases, leaving 15 bases between them. Looked up from germline, CDR1 is MDHEN and CDR2 is SYDVKM. CDR3 nucleotide sequence: TGTGCCAGCAACCCCGGGGGAACTCCTGGAAACACCATATATTTT. Protein product: CASNPGGTPGNTIYF.

The chain links TRBV4-2 to TRBJ2-7; D is perhaps TRBD1 or TRBD2 (5 bases each). The CDR3 is 14 residues long. The V gene lost 2 bases and the J gene lost 4 bases, with 12 bases spanning the gap. Germline V gene data show CDR1 as LGHNA and CDR2 as YNFKEQ. The CDR3 reads CASSQTTGPYEQYF. In DNA form, the CDR3 reads TGTGCCAGCAGCCAAACGACGGGACCTTACGAGCAGTACTTC.

The chain recombines TRBV7-9 with TRBJ1-1, with TRBD1 as a possible D gene (5 bases). The germline CDR1 and CDR2 sequences are SEHNR and FQNEAQ (reference sequence). There are 13 residues in the CDR3. Trimming removed 2 bases at V and 4 bases at J, with 8 bases between. The CDR3 is CASSLWDSTEAFF. The CDR3 bases are TGTGCCAGCAGCTTATGGGACTCCACTGAAGCTTTCTTT.

The chain combines TRBV6-6 with TRBJ2-5; 11 bases map to TRBD1. The CDR3 loop spans 15 amino acids. Germline CDR1 MNHNY, CDR2 SVGAGI (reference sequence). The V and J ends lost 6 bases and 4 bases, in that order; junction bases with no gene match: 7. The CDR3 reads CASRTTGTGGETQYF. For the CDR3, the DNA is TGTGCCAGCAGGACCACCGGGACAGGGGGAGAGACCCAGTACTTC.

V is TRBV7-9 and J is TRBJ1-6, with TRBD1 identical over 7 bases. Germline CDR1 SEHNR, CDR2 FQNEAQ (reference sequence). The V and J ends lost 6 bases and 7 bases, in that order; junction bases with no gene match: 9. This CDR3 region has 15 residues. The CDR3 DNA sequence: TGTGCCAGCAGGGGTCCGGGACAGCTAAATTCACCCCTCCACTTT. Its protein is CASRGPGQLNSPLHF.

The rearrangement links TRBV29-1 to TRBJ2-5; D possibly matches TRBD1 or TRBD2 (5 bases each). The CDR3 extends over 11 amino acids. The V gene lost 6 bases and the J gene lost 5 bases, with 10 bases spanning the gap. The germline V gene encodes CDR1 SQVTM and CDR2 ANQGSEA. The CDR3 coding sequence is TGCAGCGTAGGGGAGAGCGAGACCCAGTACTTC. It yields the protein CSVGESETQYF.

This clone was counted once. This chain joins TRBV7-9 and TRBJ2-2, with 9 nucleotides matching TRBD2. The CDR3 runs to 16 residues. The trim removed 7 bases at V and 2 bases at J, leaving 8 bases unmatched. CDR1 and CDR2 from the germline V gene are SEHNR and FQNEAQ (reference sequence). CDR3 coding DNA: TGTGCCAGCACCCCTCTTAGCGGGGGTAACACCGGGGAGCTGTTTTTT. Its translation: CASTPLSGGNTGELFF.

V usage is TRBV7-3 and J usage is TRBJ2-5; TRBD2 matches at 8 bases. Germline lookup yields CDR1 SGHTA and CDR2 FQGTGA. V was clipped by 5 bases and J by 3 bases; unmatched bases: 5. The CDR3 is made up of 14 amino acids. CDR3 amino acids: CASSPGLGKETQYF. The CDR3 coding sequence is TGTGCCAGCAGCCCGGGACTAGGGAAAGAGACCCAGTACTTC.

Concerning this clone itself: The sample contains more than one DNA sequence encoding this CDR3. The CDR3 DNA reads as TGTGCCAGCTCACCACAGGGGGGGGACACTGAAGCTTTCTTT. This translates into CASSPQGGDTEAFF. The chain combines TRBV18 with TRBJ1-1; possible D gene TRBD1, 6 bases. Germline CDR1 KGHSH, CDR2 LQKENI. The CDR3 is made up of 14 amino acids. Between the trimmed V and J ends, which lost 1 base and 3 bases, there was a span of 9 bases.

The table lists this clone with a count of one. This rearrangement joins TRBV5-1 to TRBJ2-2; 9 bases are shared with TRBD2. Germline V lookup: CDR1 SGHRS, CDR2 YFSETQ. There are 15 residues in the CDR3. The V gene end was trimmed by 7 bases and the J gene end by 1 base; junction bases not matched to a gene: 5. CDR3 amino acids: CASAHSGGNTGELFF. For the CDR3, the DNA is TGCGCCAGCGCCCATAGCGGGGGGAACACCGGGGAGCTGTTTTTT.

The rearrangement joins TRBV6-1 to TRBJ2-5; 11 positions match TRBD2. The V gene's germline CDR1 is MNHNS and CDR2 SASEGT. J lost 5 bases, V lost 6 bases, and 8 bases had no gene match. This CDR3 comprises 15 residues. CDR3 bases: TGTGCCAGCAGCCCAGGTAGCGGGGGGGCCGAGACCCAGTACTTC. This codes for CASSPGSGGAETQYF.

In its sample, this clone was seen a few times. The V and J genes are TRBV2 and TRBJ1-5; 8 nucleotides line up with TRBD1. Losses at the gene ends were 3 bases for V and 4 bases for J; bases not matched to a gene: 2. Germline CDR1 SNHLY, CDR2 FYNNEI. This CDR3 has 14 amino acids. This CDR3 reads CASSDTGGNQPQHF. The CDR3, as DNA: TGTGCCAGCAGTGACACAGGGGGTAATCAGCCCCAGCATTTT.

As DNA, the CDR3 is TGCGCCAGCAGCACCAGACAGAACACTGAAGCTTTCTTT. It encodes CASSTRQNTEAFF. V and J are TRBV5-1 and TRBJ1-1; no clear D gene. V was clipped by 4 bases and J by 1 base, with 8 bases between them. The CDR3 runs to 13 residues. Germline CDR1 is SGHRS and CDR2 is YFSETQ.

A few counts support this clone. The chain joins TRBV7-8 to TRBJ1-1, with D uncertain. Trimming shortened V by 5 bases and J by 1 base, and 11 bases separated the two germline ends. The CDR3 totals 14 residues. Germline V gene data show CDR1 as SGHVS and CDR2 as FQNEAQ. CDR3 in amino acids: CASSHMSPNTEAFF. The CDR3 bases are TGTGCCAGCAGCCACATGTCCCCGAACACTGAAGCTTTCTTT.

The chain links TRBV5-1 to TRBJ2-7; 7 bases map to TRBD1. There are 14 residues in the CDR3. V was clipped by 3 bases and J by 3 bases; unmatched bases: 6. Germline CDR1 is SGHRS and CDR2 is YFSETQ. The CDR3 bases are TGCGCCAGCAGCTCGACCCGGGACAGCTACGAGCAGTACTTC. The encoded protein is CASSSTRDSYEQYF.